Sequencing of this TCR beta chain was carried out in a study of cytomegalovirus exposure and HLA in healthy donors. Nominally healthy donors provided the samples, though records likely missed some immune exposures. Vbeta (60) and Jbeta (13) primers were used in the PCR. Source study methods: Unique TCR beta chains numbered around 80 million in a later analysis, with 10 million to 14 million shared. Assay used: immunoSEQ multiplex PCR; TCRdb lists only in-frame clones, some missing. That table is the source of V, J and clone size, and D and trimming were worked out from the DNA. The sample data list about 170,000 clones. From germline, CDR1 is ENHRY and CDR2 SYGVKD. The CDR3 totals 14 residues. V lost 0 bases and J lost 2, with 7 bases in between.

The sequenced material came from PBMCs. This chain links TRBV10-3 with TRBJ2-5; D perhaps matches TRBD1 (5 bases). This clonotype was obtained from an older woman in good health and CMV-seronegative. The CDR3 protein is CAISESKGQETQYF. The DNA of the CDR3 is TGTGCCATCAGTGAGTCCAAGGGGCAAGAGACCCAGTACTTC.